This T cell receptor beta chain derives from a study of blood T cells in healthy people across ages. Together with a sample-barcoded 5' primer, a J-beta primer mix was included in a second PCR lasting roughly 7 to 11 cycles. TCRdb called the 5' RACE reads again in MiXCR, with one record for every CDR3 protein. This table holds about 1.1 million distinct CDR3 sequences, about two fifths found once. With 4 bases clipped from V and 5 bases from J, the junction kept 17 bases outside the gene matches. Germline V gene sequence: CDR1 SNHLY, CDR2 FYNNEI. The CDR3 is 19 residues long. Researchers collected approximately 9.5 milliliters of peripheral blood from every single donor. A few counts support this clonotype. What it binds is unknown. Study observations and caveats: The recorded TCR beta diversity per million T cells decreased in a roughly linear manner with age. When set beside aged donors, long-lived donors presented more naive CD4+ cells and higher diversity. Higher naive T cell percentage went strongly together with higher TCR beta diversity.

The receptor was isolated from a man aged 18 to 29 in good health. V is TRBV2 and J is TRBJ2-3; 11 bases are a match to TRBD2. Sequencing was performed on blood. The CDR3 nucleotides are TGTGCCAGCAGTGGGACTAGCGGGCGGATAAGGCGCACTGTAGATACGCAGTATTTT. This codes for CASSGTSGRIRRTVDTQYF.